These 9 T cell receptor beta chains were all obtained from the same sample, sequenced in a study of Ad26.COV2.S vaccination and SARS-CoV-2 variants. TCRdb keeps only in-frame clones here, not all; method: immunoSEQ multiplex PCR. The sample has some 320,000 clones; around 81% are singletons. Treatment meaning: 19 received Ad26.COV2.S at low or high dose, single or two shots; about 5 received placebo; per-sample allocation not given. Sampling was performed 63 days after the first vaccine or placebo injection. Sample: peripheral blood, taken in a trial of Ad26.COV2.S vaccine versus placebo. The receptors originated from a person aged 18 to 65 who received the Ad26.COV2.S COVID-19 vaccine or a placebo.

The V gene is TRBV9, the J gene TRBJ1-1, with a possible D match to TRBD1 (5 bases). CDR3 size: 14 residues. Trimming shortened V by 4 bases and J by 3 bases, and 13 bases separated the two germline ends. CDR1 SGDLS and CDR2 YYNGEE come from the germline V gene. The CDR3 coding sequence is TGTGCCAGCAGCTCGAACGGACACTACACTGAAGCTTTCTTT. The encoded protein is CASSSNGHYTEAFF.

This clone occurred many times. A junction boundary mismatches the germline segment, possibly from a read error. The chain couples TRBV6-1 to TRBJ2-3; 10 bases agree with TRBD1. Germline V gene sequence: CDR1 MNHNS, CDR2 SASEGT. The CDR3 loop spans 15 amino acids. Here the CDR3 DNA reads TGTGCCAGCAGGGAAGGGACAGGGGACACAGATACGCAGTATTTT. Protein sequence: CASREGTGDTDTQYF.

The chain combines TRBV19 with TRBJ2-3; 8 bases fit TRBD1. Germline trimming cut 5 bases from V and 5 bases from J; bases unmatched to any gene: 9. There are 15 residues in the CDR3. CDR1 and CDR2 from the germline V gene are LNHDA and SQIVND (reference sequence). The CDR3 is CASSPGQGREDTQYF. In DNA, the CDR3 is TGTGCCAGTAGTCCCGGACAGGGACGGGAAGATACGCAGTATTTT.

CDR3 in DNA: TGTGCCAGATCGACCGCCCCAGGGGCTGAAGCTTTCTTT. This encodes CARSTAPGAEAFF. The chain has TRBV2 and TRBJ1-1; TRBD1 is a possible D gene (6 bases). Germline V gene sequence: CDR1 SNHLY, CDR2 FYNNEI. This CDR3 is built from 13 residues. V lost 9 bases and J 6 bases, leaving 17 bases between the germline ends.

The chain joins TRBV5-4 to TRBJ1-2, with 8 positions matching TRBD1. Germline-derived CDR1 and CDR2 are SGHNT and YYREEE (reference sequence). Trimming at V came to 4 bases and at J to 4 bases, leaving 6 bases not matched to a gene. The CDR3 has 14 residues. CDR3 loop: CASSGGQGGYGYTF. The CDR3 coding sequence is TGTGCCAGCAGCGGCGGACAGGGCGGCTATGGCTACACCTTC. The entire variable domain, with the rest obtained from reference TRBV5-4 and TRBJ1-2, is as follows: ETGVTQSPTHLIKTRGQQVTLRCSSQSGHNTVSWYQQALGQGPQFIFQYYREEENGRGNFPPRFSGLQFPNYSSELNVNALELDDSALYLCASSGGQGGYGYTFGSGTRLTVV.

This clone is a singleton in its sample. The J gene is TRBJ2-5, the V gene TRBV5-1; the D call may be TRBD1 or TRBD2 (5 bases each). CDR3 length: 14 amino acids. CDR1 is SGHRS, CDR2 YFSETQ, per germline. Between the trimmed V and J ends, which lost 7 bases and 5 bases, there was a span of 18 bases. CDR3 sequence reads: CASSYFGGEETQYF. The CDR3 bases are TGCGCCAGCTCATATTTTGGGGGAGAGGAGACCCAGTACTTC.

This chain joins TRBV7-2 and TRBJ2-7; D may be TRBD2 (7 bases). The V gene's germline CDR1 is SGHTA and CDR2 FQGNSA. V dropped 3 bases and J dropped 0 bases, with 18 bases sitting between them. The CDR3 contains 17 residues. The CDR3 region is CASSFSRGGLSSYEQYF. The CDR3 DNA sequence: TGTGCCAGCAGCTTTTCTCGCGGGGGCCTTAGCTCCTACGAGCAGTACTTC.

The V and J genes are TRBV12-3 or TRBV12-4 and TRBJ1-2, with D possibly TRBD1 on 5 matching bases. V was cut by 8 bases and J by 4 bases, with 11 bases left in between. There are 12 residues in the CDR3. CDR3 residues: CASARGTYGYTF. The CDR3, as DNA: TGTGCCAGCGCAAGGGGTACCTATGGCTACACCTTC.

This chain links TRBV21-1 with TRBJ1-5. TRBV21-1 is listed as a pseudogene. This CDR3 is built from 17 residues. CDR3 sequence (DNA): TGTGCCAGCAGCAAAGCCCCGGAGGTCGTGAGCAATCAGCCCCAGCATTTT. It yields the protein CASSKAPEVVSNQPQHF.